The clone carrying this T cell receptor beta chain was seen a handful of times. Its target is unknown. CDR3 length: 15 amino acids. J was trimmed by 4 bases and V by 6 bases; bases with no gene match: 9. Germline CDR1 reads LNHNV; CDR2 reads YYDKDF (reference sequence). This sample stems from a study of T-cell reconstitution after alpha-beta-depleted transplantation in children. Study observations and caveats: Once a year had passed after transplant, T-cell counts and diversity came mostly from newly produced T cells. As was reported, about two months after transplant, alpha-beta T cells came from several hundred expanded graft clones. Several patients had high TCRbeta diversity at day 60; it came from surviving recipient T cells and thymic progenitors.

For TCRbeta, the library was prepared with unique molecular identifiers. TCRdb called the PCR reads again in MiXCR, with one record for every CDR3 protein. The sample contains 700,000 to 850,000 distinct CDR3 sequences, 16% of which appear only once. The sequence was collected from a male patient aged 10 to 17 who had a stem cell transplant for acute lymphoblastic leukemia, so the T cells may come from the graft donor. This chain joins TRBV15 and TRBJ1-1, with 9 bases matching TRBD1. Specimen: PBMCs, mostly from graft donor cells, collected 360 days after TCRalphabeta/CD19-depleted stem cell transplant. CDR3 sequence reads: CATRYRGLEGTEAFF. Written as DNA, the CDR3 is TGTGCCACCAGATACAGGGGGCTGGAAGGCACTGAAGCTTTCTTT.